The rows below give T cell receptor beta chains drawn from one sample of a study of blood T cell repertoires in COVID-19. The data were produced by immunoSEQ multiplex PCR, yet TCRdb's version contains in-frame clones alone and is incomplete. The sample yields about 140,000 clones, 65% to 90% seen once. Sequenced input: peripheral blood. Source of these receptors: a man aged 50 to 59 with acute or convalescent COVID-19. CDR3s include the opening cysteine and the closing phenylalanine or tryptophan. D genes are given only for firm matches. Some rows mark clone size as missing; the rest say once, few, many or name a class of expanded clone.

d_call,j_call,v_call,clone_size,cdr3_nt,cdr3_aa
TRBD2,TRBJ2-1,TRBV12-3/TRBV12-4,NA,TGTGCCAGCAGTTGGCGGGAGAACAATGAGCAGTTCTTC,CASSWRENNEQFF
NA,TRBJ1-5,TRBV11-2,NA,TGTGCCAGCAGCCCAGGGGCCCCCGGGCCCCAGCATTTT,CASSPGAPGPQHF
NA,TRBJ1-1,TRBV7-3,NA,TGTGCCAGCAGCTTAACGGGGGGTGCCGAACGAGCTTTCTTT,CASSLTGGAERAFF
TRBD1,TRBJ1-3,TRBV6-5,NA,TGTGCCAGCAGCAGGACCCAGGGGGTAGGAAACACCATATATTTT,CASSRTQGVGNTIYF
NA,TRBJ1-5,TRBV3-1/TRBV3-2,NA,TGTGCCAGCGGGCGAGGCAATCAGCCCCAGCATTTT,CASGRGNQPQHF
NA,TRBJ2-7,TRBV7-8,NA,TGTGCCAGCAGCTTTTCCGGGTCCTCCCACGAGCAGTACTTC,CASSFSGSSHEQYF
NA,TRBJ2-1,TRBV5-1,NA,TGCGCCAGCAGCCATCCCTCGGCCCCTACGGGCTCCTACAATGAGCAGTTCTTC,CASSHPSAPTGSYNEQFF
TRBD1,TRBJ1-1,TRBV30,NA,TGTGCCTCGACGCGGACAGGGGTAACTGAAGCTTTCTTT,CASTRTGVTEAFF
NA,TRBJ2-3,TRBV13,NA,TGTGCCAGCAGCTTAAGCGGAGATACGCAGTATTTT,CASSLSGDTQYF
NA,TRBJ1-6,TRBV5-4,NA,TGTGCCAGCAGCTTGGACGGGATTTCACCCCTCCACTTT,CASSLDGISPLHF
NA,TRBJ1-2,TRBV5-6,NA,TGTGCCAGCAGCTTGGTTGACAGAGGTAACTATGGCTACACCTTC,CASSLVDRGNYGYTF
NA,TRBJ1-1,TRBV6-5,NA,TGTGCCAGCAGTTACAGGTCAGGGGTCGCTGAAGCTTTCTTT,CASSYRSGVAEAFF
NA,TRBJ1-5,TRBV5-8,NA,TGTGCCAGCAGCTTGGTAGGGGGAAATAGCAATCAGCCCCAGCATTTT,CASSLVGGNSNQPQHF
NA,TRBJ1-2,TRBV4-1,NA,TGCGCCAGCAGCCAAATATTGAACTATGGCTACACCTTC,CASSQILNYGYTF
TRBD1,TRBJ1-4,TRBV7-9,NA,TGTGCCAGCAGCAGCAACAGGGGATATAATGAAAAACTGTTTTTT,CASSSNRGYNEKLFF
NA,TRBJ1-4,TRBV4-2,NA,TGTGCCAGCAGCCAAGATCCCCAGACAGCAACTAATGAAAAACTGTTTTTT,CASSQDPQTATNEKLFF
NA,TRBJ1-6,TRBV7-9,NA,TGTGCCAGCACCCGTCCCAATTCACCCCTCCACTTT,CASTRPNSPLHF
NA,TRBJ1-4,TRBV2,NA,TGTGCCAGCAGAACCTCAGGGCTGCCTGAAAAACTGTTTTTT,CASRTSGLPEKLFF
NA,TRBJ1-5,TRBV2,NA,TGTGCCAGCAGTGAAGCGTTGATTAAAACACGGGATCAGCCCCAGCATTTT,CASSEALIKTRDQPQHF
TRBD1,TRBJ1-5,TRBV19,NA,TGTGCCAGTCTCCGCACCGGGACAGGGGGTCAGCCCCAGCATTTT,CASLRTGTGGQPQHF
NA,TRBJ1-5,TRBV14,NA,TGTGCCAGCAGCCAAGATCTGGGGGGGCCCCAGCATTTT,CASSQDLGGPQHF
TRBD1,TRBJ1-1,TRBV6-5,NA,TGTGCCAGCCTGGACAGGGCCCTTGGGACTGAAGCTTTCTTT,CASLDRALGTEAFF
TRBD1,TRBJ2-2,TRBV7-3,NA,TGTGCCAGCAGCTTTGGACAGGGGGTGACCGGGGAGCTGTTTTTT,CASSFGQGVTGELFF
NA,TRBJ1-5,TRBV7-9,NA,TGTGCCAGCAGCCTCGAACAGGGTCCATATCCCCAGCATTTT,CASSLEQGPYPQHF
TRBD1,TRBJ1-6,TRBV18,NA,TGTGCCAGCTCAAAAGCCGGGACAGGGGATTCACCCCTCCACTTT,CASSKAGTGDSPLHF
NA,TRBJ1-1,TRBV5-1,NA,TGCGCCAGCAGCTTGGGCCCCGAAGACAAAGCTTTCTTT,CASSLGPEDKAFF
NA,TRBJ2-7,TRBV6-1,NA,TGTGCCAGCAGTGAAGGAGTGGGACTGATCTACGAGCAGTACTTC,CASSEGVGLIYEQYF
TRBD1,TRBJ2-5,TRBV4-1,NA,TGCGCCAGCAGCCCCCGGGACAGGGGGACCCAAGAGACCCAGTACTTC,CASSPRDRGTQETQYF
TRBD2,TRBJ2-4,TRBV10-3,NA,TGTGCCATCAGTGATACTAGCGCTACGGGCATTCAGTACTTC,CAISDTSATGIQYF
TRBD1,TRBJ2-7,TRBV9,NA,TGTGCCAGCAGCCCACCCTCCGGGACAGGGAGCTACGAGCAGTACTTC,CASSPPSGTGSYEQYF
TRBD1,TRBJ2-7,TRBV30,NA,TGTGCCTGGAGTGCAGACAGGGGGCGGCAGTACTTC,CAWSADRGRQYF
NA,TRBJ1-2,TRBV4-1,NA,TGCGCCAGCAGCCAAGAGCAGGGAAGCGGCTACACCTTC,CASSQEQGSGYTF
NA,TRBJ2-1,TRBV5-5,NA,TGTGCCAGCAGCTTGGAAGCGAATGGCTACAATGAGCAGTTCTTC,CASSLEANGYNEQFF
TRBD1,TRBJ1-1,TRBV2,once,TGTGCCAGCAGCCAAAAAACAGGGGGCTTCTTT,CASSQKTGGFF
TRBD2,TRBJ2-2,TRBV5-4,few,TGTGCCAGCAGCCATGCTAGCGGAAGGAACACCGGGGAGCTGTTTTTT,CASSHASGRNTGELFF
NA,TRBJ1-1,TRBV5-1,NA,TGCGCCAGCAGCTTGGCGGGACTTGAAGCTTTCTTT,CASSLAGLEAFF
NA,TRBJ1-4,TRBV21-1,NA,TGTGCCAGCAACTCGACAGCAACTAATGAAAAACTGTTTTTT,CASNSTATNEKLFF
TRBD1,TRBJ1-4,TRBV9,NA,TGTGCCAGCAGCATGGGACAGGGGGCCGCTGCAACTAATGAAAAACTGTTTTTT,CASSMGQGAAATNEKLFF
NA,TRBJ1-1,TRBV11-2,few,TGTGCCAGCAGACGCGGAGCGGATGAAGCTTTCTTT,CASRRGADEAFF
NA,TRBJ2-5,TRBV18,NA,TGTGCCAGCTCACCACGACAGGACCAAGAGACCCAGTACTTC,CASSPRQDQETQYF
NA,TRBJ1-2,TRBV10-3,NA,TGTGCCATCAGTGGACAGAGTTCTAACTATGGCTACACCTTC,CAISGQSSNYGYTF
NA,TRBJ2-7,TRBV7-9,NA,TGTGCCAGCAGCTTATCCTCAGCGTACGAGCAGTACTTC,CASSLSSAYEQYF
TRBD1,TRBJ2-1,TRBV6-5,NA,TGTGCCAGCATCAACAGGGGGCGGGATGAGCAGTTCTTC,CASINRGRDEQFF
NA,TRBJ2-1,TRBV5-1,NA,TGCGCCAGCAGCTTGGACCGGGATTCAGTGGATGAGCAGTTCTTC,CASSLDRDSVDEQFF
TRBD2,TRBJ2-7,TRBV2,NA,TGTGCCAGCAAGCTAGCGGGAGTCTCCTACGAGCAGTACTTC,CASKLAGVSYEQYF
NA,TRBJ2-2,TRBV7-6,NA,TGTGCCAGCAGCCCCCGACAGGGAGGAACACCCGGGGAGCTGTTTTTT,CASSPRQGGTPGELFF
TRBD1,TRBJ1-2,TRBV5-1,NA,TGCGCCAGCAGATCCGACAGGGTCTTGTATGGCTACACCTTC,CASRSDRVLYGYTF
NA,TRBJ1-2,TRBV2,NA,TGTGCCAGCAGTGAAACACCGGGGTATGGCTACACCTTC,CASSETPGYGYTF
NA,TRBJ2-7,TRBV18,NA,TGTGCCAGCTCACCAATGGGCGCCTTGGCCTACGAGCAGTACTTC,CASSPMGALAYEQYF
NA,TRBJ2-3,TRBV7-3,few,TGTGCCAGCAGCGTGGCAGGCACAGATACGCAGTATTTT,CASSVAGTDTQYF
TRBD2,TRBJ2-5,TRBV4-2,NA,TGTGCCAGCAGCCAAGGACTAGCGGGATTCGAAGAGACCCAGTACTTC,CASSQGLAGFEETQYF
NA,TRBJ2-2,TRBV7-9,NA,TGTGCCAGCAGCTTATGGTATGGGCCGAACACCGGGGAGCTGTTTTTT,CASSLWYGPNTGELFF
NA,TRBJ2-1,TRBV29-1,NA,TGCAGCTCTGAAGAGGACGGAGGGTATACCTACAATGAGCAGTTCTTC,CSSEEDGGYTYNEQFF
TRBD1,TRBJ2-1,TRBV2,NA,TGTGCCAGCAGTGCCGGGACAGGCCTCTACAATGAGCAGTTCTTC,CASSAGTGLYNEQFF
TRBD1,TRBJ2-7,TRBV5-1,few,TGCGCCAGCAGCTCCGGGACAGCCAACTACGAGCAGTACTTC,CASSSGTANYEQYF
NA,TRBJ1-2,TRBV29-1,NA,TGCAGCGTTGATGACAGTTATGGCTACACCTTC,CSVDDSYGYTF
NA,TRBJ1-1,TRBV19,NA,TGTGCCAGTAGTATCAACAGGGACACTGAAGCTTTCTTT,CASSINRDTEAFF
TRBD1,TRBJ1-3,TRBV7-9,NA,TGTGCCAGCAGAAAGACAGGGGCGGGAAACACCATATATTTT,CASRKTGAGNTIYF
NA,TRBJ1-2,TRBV7-8,NA,TGTGCCAGCAGCTTAGGGGGCAGAACCTACCCCTATGGCTACACCTTC,CASSLGGRTYPYGYTF
NA,TRBJ2-2,TRBV25-1,NA,TGTGCCAGCAGTGAAAGGGGCGCCGGCGGGGAGCTGTTTTTT,CASSERGAGGELFF